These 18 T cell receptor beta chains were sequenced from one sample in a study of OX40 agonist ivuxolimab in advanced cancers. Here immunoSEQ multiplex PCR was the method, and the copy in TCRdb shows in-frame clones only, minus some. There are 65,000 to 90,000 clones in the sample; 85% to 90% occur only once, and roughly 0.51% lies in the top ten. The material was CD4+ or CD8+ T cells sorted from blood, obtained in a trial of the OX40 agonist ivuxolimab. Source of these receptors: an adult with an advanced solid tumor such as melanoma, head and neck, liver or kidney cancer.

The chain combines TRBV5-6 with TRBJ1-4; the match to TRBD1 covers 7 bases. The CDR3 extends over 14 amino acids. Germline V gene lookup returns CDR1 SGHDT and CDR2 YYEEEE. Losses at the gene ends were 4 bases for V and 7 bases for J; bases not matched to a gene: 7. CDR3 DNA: TGTGCCAGCAGCCAGACAGGGCTCTCTGAAAAACTGTTTTTT. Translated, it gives CASSQTGLSEKLFF.

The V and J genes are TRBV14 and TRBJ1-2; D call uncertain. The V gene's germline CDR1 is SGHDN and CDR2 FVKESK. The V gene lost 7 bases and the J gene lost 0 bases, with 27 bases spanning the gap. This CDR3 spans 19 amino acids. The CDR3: CASMPVHSSEIFANYGYTF. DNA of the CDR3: TGTGCCAGCATGCCTGTCCATTCCTCCGAAATTTTCGCTAACTATGGCTACACCTTC.

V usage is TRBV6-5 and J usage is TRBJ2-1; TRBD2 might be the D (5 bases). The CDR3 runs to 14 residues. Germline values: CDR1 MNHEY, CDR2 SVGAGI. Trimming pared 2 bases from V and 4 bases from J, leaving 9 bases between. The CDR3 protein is CASSYPGGYNEQFF. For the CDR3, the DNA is TGTGCCAGCAGTTACCCTGGCGGGTACAATGAGCAGTTCTTC.

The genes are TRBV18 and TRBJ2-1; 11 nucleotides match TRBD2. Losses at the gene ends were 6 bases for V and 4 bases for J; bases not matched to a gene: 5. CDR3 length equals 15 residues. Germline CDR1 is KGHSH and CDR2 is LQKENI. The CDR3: CASSVRTSGYNEQFF. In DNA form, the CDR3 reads TGTGCCAGCTCCGTTCGGACTAGCGGGTACAATGAGCAGTTCTTC.

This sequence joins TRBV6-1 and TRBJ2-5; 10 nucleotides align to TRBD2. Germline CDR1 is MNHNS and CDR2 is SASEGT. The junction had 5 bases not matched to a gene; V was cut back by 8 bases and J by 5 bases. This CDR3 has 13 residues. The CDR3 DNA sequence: TGTGCCAGCCGAGCGGGAGGGTTGGAGACCCAGTACTTC. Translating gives CASRAGGLETQYF.

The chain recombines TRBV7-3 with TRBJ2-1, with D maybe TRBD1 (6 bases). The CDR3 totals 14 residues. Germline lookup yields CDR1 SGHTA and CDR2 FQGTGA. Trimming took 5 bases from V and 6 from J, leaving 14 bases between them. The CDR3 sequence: CASSIQGLVNEQFF. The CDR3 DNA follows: TGTGCCAGCAGCATCCAGGGGTTGGTCAATGAGCAGTTCTTC.

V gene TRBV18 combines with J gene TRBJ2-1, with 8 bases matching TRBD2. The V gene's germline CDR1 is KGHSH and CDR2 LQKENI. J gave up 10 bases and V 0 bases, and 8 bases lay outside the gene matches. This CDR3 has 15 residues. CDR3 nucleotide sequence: TGTGCCAGCTCACCACCGAGCGGGAGCAGTCGGGAGCAGTTCTTC. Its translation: CASSPPSGSSREQFF.

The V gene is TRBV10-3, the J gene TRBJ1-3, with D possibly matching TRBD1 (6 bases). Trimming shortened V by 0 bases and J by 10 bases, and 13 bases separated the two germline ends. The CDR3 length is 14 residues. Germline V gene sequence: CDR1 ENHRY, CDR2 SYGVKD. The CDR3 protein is CAISESGHRGTIYF. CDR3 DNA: TGTGCCATCAGTGAGTCGGGACACCGCGGGACCATATATTTT.

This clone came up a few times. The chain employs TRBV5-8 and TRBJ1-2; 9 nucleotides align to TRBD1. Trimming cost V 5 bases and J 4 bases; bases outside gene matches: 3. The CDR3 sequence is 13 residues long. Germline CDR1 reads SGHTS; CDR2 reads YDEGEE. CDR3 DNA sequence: TGTGCCAGCAGACGGACAGGGGCCTATGGCTACACCTTC. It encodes CASRRTGAYGYTF.

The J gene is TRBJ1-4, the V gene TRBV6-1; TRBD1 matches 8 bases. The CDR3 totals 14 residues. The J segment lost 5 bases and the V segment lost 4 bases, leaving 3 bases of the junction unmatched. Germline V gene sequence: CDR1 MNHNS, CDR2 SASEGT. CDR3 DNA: TGTGCCAGCAGTGGCCGGACAGGGAATGAAAAACTGTTTTTT. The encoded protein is CASSGRTGNEKLFF.

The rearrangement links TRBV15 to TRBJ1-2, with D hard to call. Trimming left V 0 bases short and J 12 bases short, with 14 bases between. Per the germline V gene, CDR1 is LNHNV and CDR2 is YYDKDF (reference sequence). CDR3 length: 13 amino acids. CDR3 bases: TGTGCCACCAGCAGAGATTACGGGGATGAACACACCTTC. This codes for CATSRDYGDEHTF. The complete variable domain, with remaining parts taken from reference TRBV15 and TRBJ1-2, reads DAMVIQNPRYQVTQFGKPVTLSCSQTLNHNVMYWYQQKSSQAPKLLFHYYDKDFNNEADTPDNFQSRRPNTSFCFLDIRSPGLGDTAMYLCATSRDYGDEHTFGSGTRLTVV.

CDR3 in amino acids: CASSLSGSGIGNEQFF. For the CDR3, the DNA is TGCGCCAGCAGCTTGTCGGGGAGCGGGATAGGGAATGAGCAGTTCTTC. The rearrangement joins TRBV5-1 to TRBJ2-1; 7 positions agree with TRBD2. The germline CDR1 and CDR2 sequences are SGHRS and YFSETQ. This CDR3 is built from 16 residues. The ends lost 1 base at V and 7 bases at J; junction bases unmatched: 11.

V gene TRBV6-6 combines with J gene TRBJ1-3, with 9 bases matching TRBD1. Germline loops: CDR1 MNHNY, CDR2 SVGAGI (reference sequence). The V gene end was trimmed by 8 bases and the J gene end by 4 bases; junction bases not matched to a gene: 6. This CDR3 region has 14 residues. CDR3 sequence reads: CASLGQGAGNTIYF. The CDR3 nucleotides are TGTGCCAGCCTGGGACAGGGAGCCGGAAACACCATATATTTT.

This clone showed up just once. CDR3 protein: CASSPGQGAPADTQYF. CDR3 DNA: TGTGCCAGCTCACCGGGACAGGGGGCGCCGGCAGATACGCAGTATTTT. The V gene is TRBV18, the J gene TRBJ2-3, with TRBD1 matching 12 bases. J was trimmed by 4 bases and V by 3 bases; bases with no gene match: 5. Germline CDR1 reads KGHSH; CDR2 reads LQKENI. The CDR3 has 16 amino acids.

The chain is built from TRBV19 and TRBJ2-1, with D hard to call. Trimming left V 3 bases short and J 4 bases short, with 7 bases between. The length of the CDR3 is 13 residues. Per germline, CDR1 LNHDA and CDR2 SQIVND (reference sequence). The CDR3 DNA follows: TGTGCCAGTAGTATCCGGCATTACAATGAGCAGTTCTTC. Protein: CASSIRHYNEQFF.

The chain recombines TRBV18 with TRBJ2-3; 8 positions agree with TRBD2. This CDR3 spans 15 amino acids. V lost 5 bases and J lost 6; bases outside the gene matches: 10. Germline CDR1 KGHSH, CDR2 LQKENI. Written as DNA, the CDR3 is TGTGCCAGCTCATCGATGGTAGCGGGAACGGATACGCAGTATTTT. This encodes CASSSMVAGTDTQYF.

The chain's CDR3 is CASSSLGAEQYF. CDR3 bases: TGTGCCAGCAGCTCTCTAGGGGCCGAGCAGTACTTC. The V call is TRBV7-6, the J call TRBJ2-7; TRBD1 might be the D (5 bases). The CDR3 extends over 12 amino acids. V was pared by 4 bases and J by 6 bases, with 10 bases between. Germline values: CDR1 SGHVS, CDR2 FNYEAQ.

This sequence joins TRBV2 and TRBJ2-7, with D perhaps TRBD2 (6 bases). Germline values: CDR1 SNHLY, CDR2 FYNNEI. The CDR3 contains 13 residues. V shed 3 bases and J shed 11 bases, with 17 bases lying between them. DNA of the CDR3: TGTGCCAGCAGTGAGGATACTAGCACGTTCGAGTACTTC. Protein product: CASSEDTSTFEYF.